Listed below are T cell receptor beta chains from one sample, sequenced in a study of shared clonotypes between healthy human individuals. The assay was immunoSEQ multiplex PCR, and TCRdb's table has in-frame clones only and misses some. The sample records 2 million to 2.5 million clones, nearly 97% being singletons. Sequencing was performed on naive CD4+ T cells sorted from blood. The receptors originated from a man younger than 35 in good health. Each CDR3 is given with its conserved first and last residue. A D gene is named only where the DNA matches it firmly. Clone size, where shown, is once, few, many, or a class for clones that have expanded.

once	TRBV5-1	-	TRBJ2-5	CASSGQQETQYF	TGCGCCAGCTCCGGCCAGCAAGAGACCCAGTACTTC
-	TRBV6-1	TRBD1	TRBJ1-5	CASFAGTGKGQPQHF	TGTGCCAGCTTCGCCGGGACAGGGAAGGGTCAGCCCCAGCATTTT
-	TRBV7-2	TRBD1	TRBJ1-1	CASSATGTGGTEAFF	TGTGCCAGCAGCGCAACCGGGACAGGAGGGACTGAAGCTTTCTTT
-	TRBV30	TRBD1	TRBJ1-4	CAWKPPGQLINEKLFF	TGTGCCTGGAAGCCTCCGGGACAGCTGATTAATGAAAAACTGTTTTTT
-	TRBV28	TRBD1	TRBJ2-7	CASSSDRRNEQYF	TGTGCCAGCAGTTCGGACAGGCGGAACGAGCAGTACTTC
-	TRBV5-4	TRBD2	TRBJ2-3	CASHSTSGTDTQYF	TGTGCCAGCCATTCGACTAGCGGCACAGATACGCAGTATTTT
-	TRBV30	TRBD1	TRBJ2-5	CAWSVGDRDQETQYF	TGTGCCTGGAGCGTCGGAGACAGGGACCAAGAGACCCAGTACTTC
-	TRBV29-1	TRBD2	TRBJ2-1	CSVAREGYYNEQFF	TGCAGCGTTGCGCGGGAGGGCTACTACAATGAGCAGTTCTTC
-	TRBV5-4	TRBD2	TRBJ2-7	CASSLPGLAGFYEQYF	TGTGCCAGCAGCTTGCCGGGACTAGCGGGTTTCTACGAGCAGTACTTC
-	TRBV7-2	TRBD2	TRBJ2-7	CASSFPRTSAASYEQYF	TGTGCCAGCAGCTTCCCTAGGACTAGCGCGGCCTCCTACGAGCAGTACTTC
-	TRBV5-1	TRBD1	TRBJ1-5	CASSPGQGHQPQHF	TGCGCCAGCAGCCCGGGACAGGGACATCAGCCCCAGCATTTT
-	TRBV6-5	-	TRBJ1-5	CASSYDRTDNQPQHF	TGTGCCAGCAGTTACGATCGGACGGATAATCAGCCCCAGCATTTT
-	TRBV16	-	TRBJ1-2	CASSQSPGVGDGYTF	TGTGCCAGCAGCCAATCCCCTGGCGTAGGAGATGGCTACACCTTC
-	TRBV6-5	TRBD1	TRBJ2-5	CASSRTGGAQETQYF	TGTGCCAGCAGTCGGACAGGGGGCGCTCAAGAGACCCAGTACTTC